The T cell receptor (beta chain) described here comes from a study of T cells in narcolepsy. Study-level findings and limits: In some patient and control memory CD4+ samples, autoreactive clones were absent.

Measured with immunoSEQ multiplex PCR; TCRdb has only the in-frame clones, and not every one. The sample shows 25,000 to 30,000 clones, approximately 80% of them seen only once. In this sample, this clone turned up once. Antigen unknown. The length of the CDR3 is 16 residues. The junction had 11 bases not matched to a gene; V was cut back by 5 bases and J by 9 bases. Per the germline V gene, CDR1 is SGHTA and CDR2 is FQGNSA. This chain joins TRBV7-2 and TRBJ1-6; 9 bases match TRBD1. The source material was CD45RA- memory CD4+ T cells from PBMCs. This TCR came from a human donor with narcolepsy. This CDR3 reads CASSVIAGQGTSPLHF. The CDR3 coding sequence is TGTGCCAGCAGCGTTATAGCTGGACAGGGGACTTCACCCCTCCACTTT.